This is a list of T cell receptor beta chains from one sample in a study of blood T cell repertoires in COVID-19. The repertoire was sequenced with immunoSEQ multiplex PCR; TCRdb's copy has only in-frame clones and lacks some. Among just over 80,000 clones listed, under 80% were seen once. Sequencing was carried out using peripheral blood. Every receptor here comes from a woman older than 75 with active or convalescent COVID-19. The CDR3 runs from the conserved cysteine through the conserved F or W. Fields, in order: J gene, V gene, clone size, CDR3 length, D gene, CDR3 protein, CDR3 DNA. The D gene is left open where the match is weak. A clone size is listed for some rows: how often the clone was seen (once, few, many), or a class if it is expanded.

J: TRBJ2-1; V: TRBV7-2; size: .; length: 15; D: .; CDR3: CASSLEVAWRNEQFF; DNA: TGTGCCAGCAGCTTAGAGGTAGCGTGGCGGAATGAGCAGTTCTTC
J: TRBJ1-2; V: TRBV7-3; size: once; length: 14; D: .; CDR3: CASSLRAGNYGYTF; DNA: TGTGCCAGCAGCTTACGGGCGGGGAACTATGGCTACACCTTC
J: TRBJ1-2; V: TRBV14; size: once; length: 17; D: TRBD1; CDR3: CASSQRTGGKSPYGYTF; DNA: TGTGCCAGCAGCCAACGTACAGGGGGCAAATCCCCTTATGGCTACACCTTC
J: TRBJ2-5; V: TRBV5-6; size: .; length: 12; D: TRBD2; CDR3: CASSPGGYDQYF; DNA: TGTGCCAGCAGCCCGGGAGGGTATGACCAGTACTTC
J: TRBJ2-2; V: TRBV19; size: .; length: 15; D: .; CDR3: CASSTIVTYHRELFF; DNA: TGTGCCAGTAGTACCATAGTGACATACCACCGGGAGCTGTTTTTT
J: TRBJ2-1; V: TRBV12-5; size: .; length: 13; D: TRBD1; CDR3: CARQQTGYCEQFF; DNA: TGTGCTAGACAACAGACAGGGTATTGTGAGCAGTTCTTC
J: TRBJ1-1; V: TRBV11-2; size: .; length: 15; D: .; CDR3: CASSPRGGGNTEAFF; DNA: TGTGCCAGCAGCCCCAGAGGAGGCGGGAACACTGAAGCTTTCTTT
J: TRBJ1-1; V: TRBV2; size: .; length: 15; D: TRBD1; CDR3: CASSEQRDRGVEAFF; DNA: TGTGCCAGCAGTGAACAAAGGGACAGGGGGGTTGAAGCTTTCTTT
J: TRBJ1-2; V: TRBV28; size: .; length: 15; D: .; CDR3: CASSLGGLLPTGYTF; DNA: TGTGCCAGCAGTTTAGGGGGACTACTCCCAACGGGCTACACCTTC
J: TRBJ1-4; V: TRBV11-2; size: .; length: 17; D: .; CDR3: CASSPRGWVGTNEKLFF; DNA: TGTGCCAGCAGCCCCCGAGGTTGGGTCGGCACTAATGAAAAACTGTTTTTT
J: TRBJ1-3; V: TRBV28; size: .; length: 17; D: TRBD1; CDR3: CASSLLGTVSSGNTIYF; DNA: TGTGCCAGCAGTTTATTAGGGACAGTTAGCTCTGGAAACACCATATATTTT
J: TRBJ1-2; V: TRBV11-2; size: .; length: 17; D: TRBD1; CDR3: CASSLGPGQLTTYGYTF; DNA: TGTGCCAGCAGCTTAGGTCCGGGACAGCTCACTACCTATGGCTACACCTTC
J: TRBJ1-5; V: TRBV5-5; size: .; length: 13; D: .; CDR3: CASSLDSYQPQHF; DNA: TGTGCCAGCAGCTTGGACAGCTATCAGCCCCAGCATTTT
J: TRBJ2-1; V: TRBV7-2; size: .; length: 14; D: .; CDR3: CASSPAWANNEQFF; DNA: TGTGCCAGCAGCCCCGCTTGGGCCAACAATGAGCAGTTCTTC
J: TRBJ2-5; V: TRBV29-1; size: once; length: 14; D: TRBD1; CDR3: CSVVGTGVTETQYF; DNA: TGCAGCGTTGTAGGGACAGGGGTTACGGAGACCCAGTACTTC
J: TRBJ1-3; V: TRBV3-1/TRBV3-2; size: .; length: 16; D: TRBD1; CDR3: CASSPEGRGYGNTIYF; DNA: TGTGCCAGCAGCCCCGAGGGCAGGGGGTACGGAAACACCATATATTTT
J: TRBJ2-3; V: TRBV6-5; size: .; length: 15; D: TRBD1; CDR3: CASNHRGFSTDTQYF; DNA: TGTGCCAGCAACCACAGGGGGTTTAGCACAGATACGCAGTATTTT
J: TRBJ2-2; V: TRBV5-4; size: .; length: 16; D: .; CDR3: CASRPGQPENTGELFF; DNA: TGTGCCAGCAGACCCGGACAGCCGGAAAACACCGGGGAGCTGTTTTTT
J: TRBJ2-1; V: TRBV14; size: .; length: 15; D: TRBD1; CDR3: CASSQGQGIYNEQFF; DNA: TGTGCCAGCAGCCAGGGACAGGGCATATACAATGAGCAGTTCTTC
J: TRBJ2-3; V: TRBV5-6; size: .; length: 15; D: TRBD2; CDR3: CASSETSGAPDTQYF; DNA: TGTGCCAGCAGCGAGACTAGCGGGGCCCCAGATACGCAGTATTTT
J: TRBJ2-1; V: TRBV5-1; size: few; length: 13; D: .; CDR3: CASSLVLGQPQFF; DNA: TGCGCCAGCAGCTTGGTACTTGGACAACCGCAGTTCTTC
J: TRBJ2-5; V: TRBV5-1; size: .; length: 13; D: .; CDR3: CASSPAAQETQYF; DNA: TGCGCCAGCAGCCCGGCGGCTCAAGAGACCCAGTACTTC
J: TRBJ2-1; V: TRBV7-8; size: .; length: 18; D: TRBD2; CDR3: CASGRVLAGAPLTNEQFF; DNA: TGTGCCAGCGGTAGGGTCCTAGCGGGGGCCCCATTGACCAATGAGCAGTTCTTC
J: TRBJ2-7; V: TRBV30; size: .; length: 12; D: .; CDR3: CASTGGGYEQYF; DNA: TGTGCCTCTACAGGGGGGGGTTACGAGCAGTACTTC
J: TRBJ1-6; V: TRBV6-1; size: .; length: 15; D: .; CDR3: CASSEVRTEASPLHF; DNA: TGTGCCAGCAGTGAAGTGAGGACAGAAGCCTCACCCCTCCACTTT
J: TRBJ1-1; V: TRBV9; size: few; length: 15; D: TRBD1; CDR3: CASSLYPEQGVEAFF; DNA: TGTGCCAGCAGCTTATACCCCGAACAGGGGGTTGAAGCTTTCTTT
J: TRBJ2-5; V: TRBV24-1; size: .; length: 16; D: TRBD1; CDR3: CATSEETGATQETQYF; DNA: TGTGCCACCAGTGAAGAAACAGGGGCCACACAAGAGACCCAGTACTTC
J: TRBJ2-7; V: TRBV27; size: .; length: 14; D: TRBD1; CDR3: CASSTGTGGIEQYF; DNA: TGTGCCAGCAGTACCGGGACAGGGGGCATCGAGCAGTACTTC
J: TRBJ1-4; V: TRBV5-1; size: once; length: 16; D: .; CDR3: CASSLALRATNEKLFF; DNA: TGCGCCAGCAGCTTGGCACTCAGGGCCACTAATGAAAAACTGTTTTTT
J: TRBJ1-5; V: TRBV2; size: .; length: 18; D: .; CDR3: CASSDPPFFEGSNQPQHF; DNA: TGTGCCAGCAGTGACCCTCCCTTTTTCGAGGGAAGCAATCAGCCCCAGCATTTT
J: TRBJ2-7; V: TRBV7-8; size: .; length: 14; D: TRBD1; CDR3: CASSPRDSTYEQYF; DNA: TGTGCCAGCAGCCCAAGGGACAGCACCTACGAGCAGTACTTC
J: TRBJ1-5; V: TRBV5-1; size: few; length: 13; D: .; CDR3: CASSLDGVQPQHF; DNA: TGCGCCAGCAGCTTGGACGGGGTTCAGCCCCAGCATTTT
J: TRBJ1-3; V: TRBV6-4; size: .; length: 18; D: .; CDR3: CASSLKGQLRHSGNTIYF; DNA: TGTGCCAGCAGTCTTAAGGGACAACTCCGCCACTCTGGAAACACCATATATTTT
J: TRBJ1-1; V: TRBV9; size: .; length: 14; D: .; CDR3: CASSEGGWNTEAFF; DNA: TGTGCCAGCAGTGAGGGCGGGTGGAACACTGAAGCTTTCTTT
J: TRBJ2-6; V: TRBV5-1; size: .; length: 16; D: .; CDR3: CASSFPWATGANVLTF; DNA: TGCGCCAGCAGCTTCCCGTGGGCAACAGGGGCCAACGTCCTGACTTTC
J: TRBJ1-2; V: TRBV2; size: .; length: 14; D: .; CDR3: CATYLGGGRYGYTF; DNA: TGTGCCACCTACCTCGGGGGTGGTAGGTATGGCTACACCTTC
J: TRBJ2-5; V: TRBV5-1; size: .; length: 14; D: TRBD1; CDR3: CASSPRDSAVTQYF; DNA: TGCGCCAGCAGCCCACGGGACAGCGCCGTAACCCAGTACTTC
J: TRBJ2-7; V: TRBV3-1/TRBV3-2; size: .; length: 14; D: TRBD2; CDR3: CARPETSGGYEQYF; DNA: TGTGCCAGACCCGAGACTAGCGGGGGGTACGAGCAGTACTTC
J: TRBJ1-4; V: TRBV12-5; size: .; length: 18; D: .; CDR3: CASGLLSGQTATNEKLFF; DNA: TGTGCTAGTGGTTTGCTCTCTGGACAGACAGCAACTAATGAAAAACTGTTTTTT
J: TRBJ2-7; V: TRBV5-6; size: .; length: 15; D: TRBD1; CDR3: CASSPEPGQGYKQYF; DNA: TGTGCCAGCAGCCCTGAACCGGGACAGGGTTATAAGCAGTACTTC
J: TRBJ1-4; V: TRBV30; size: .; length: 14; D: .; CDR3: CAWSSGGPNEKLFF; DNA: TGTGCCTGGAGTTCTGGGGGCCCTAATGAAAAACTGTTTTTT
J: TRBJ1-1; V: TRBV18; size: .; length: 15; D: TRBD1; CDR3: CASSPDPTGATEAFF; DNA: TGTGCCAGCTCACCAGACCCGACAGGGGCCACTGAAGCTTTCTTT
J: TRBJ1-5; V: TRBV6-2/TRBV6-3; size: .; length: 13; D: .; CDR3: CASSYESNQPQHF; DNA: TGTGCCAGCAGTTACGAGAGCAATCAGCCCCAGCATTTT
J: TRBJ2-1; V: TRBV7-6; size: many; length: 17; D: .; CDR3: CASSLEGVWGSYNEQFF; DNA: TGTGCCAGCAGCTTAGAGGGGGTATGGGGTTCCTACAATGAGCAGTTCTTC
J: TRBJ2-1; V: TRBV6-2/TRBV6-3; size: few; length: 15; D: TRBD2; CDR3: CASSYGTSDADEQFF; DNA: TGTGCCAGCAGTTACGGGACTAGCGACGCGGATGAGCAGTTCTTC
J: TRBJ1-4; V: TRBV7-9; size: .; length: 13; D: .; CDR3: CASSFPQNEKLFF; DNA: TGTGCCAGCAGCTTCCCCCAAAATGAAAAACTGTTTTTT
J: TRBJ2-1; V: TRBV6-5; size: .; length: 14; D: TRBD2; CDR3: CASSPTSVRGEQFF; DNA: TGTGCCAGCAGTCCTACTAGCGTCCGAGGGGAGCAGTTCTTC
J: TRBJ1-5; V: TRBV7-9; size: few; length: 15; D: .; CDR3: CASSLDETANQPQHF; DNA: TGTGCCAGCAGCTTAGATGAGACAGCAAATCAGCCCCAGCATTTT
J: TRBJ2-2; V: TRBV11-1; size: .; length: 13; D: .; CDR3: CASSPGPTGELFF; DNA: TGTGCCAGCAGCCCTGGGCCTACCGGGGAGCTGTTTTTT
J: TRBJ2-5; V: TRBV7-2; size: .; length: 14; D: .; CDR3: CASSRGRGQETQYF; DNA: TGTGCCAGCAGCCGGGGCAGGGGCCAAGAGACCCAGTACTTC
J: TRBJ2-3; V: TRBV6-2/TRBV6-3; size: .; length: 15; D: TRBD2; CDR3: CASSSGTSSTDTQYF; DNA: TGTGCCAGCAGCTCGGGGACTAGCAGCACAGATACGCAGTATTTT
J: TRBJ2-7; V: TRBV21-1; size: .; length: 16; D: .; CDR3: CASSKVTDRPAYEQYF; DNA: TGTGCCAGCAGCAAAGTGACGGACAGGCCTGCCTACGAGCAGTACTTC
J: TRBJ1-5; V: TRBV7-9; size: .; length: 13; D: .; CDR3: CASSDGGYQPQHF; DNA: TGTGCCAGCAGTGATGGGGGGTACCAGCCCCAGCATTTT
J: TRBJ1-1; V: TRBV5-5; size: .; length: 13; D: .; CDR3: CASSKVRGTEAFF; DNA: TGTGCCAGCAGCAAAGTCAGGGGCACTGAAGCTTTCTTT
J: TRBJ2-7; V: TRBV29-1; size: .; length: 13; D: TRBD1; CDR3: CSAMTGGGYEQYF; DNA: TGCAGCGCCATGACAGGGGGCGGCTACGAGCAGTACTTC
J: TRBJ2-7; V: TRBV15; size: .; length: 14; D: .; CDR3: CATSKGGTDYEQYF; DNA: TGTGCCACCAGCAAAGGAGGGACAGACTACGAGCAGTACTTC
J: TRBJ1-2; V: TRBV9; size: .; length: 15; D: TRBD1; CDR3: CASSLTRDRAMGYTF; DNA: TGTGCCAGCAGCCTAACACGGGACAGGGCAATGGGCTACACCTTC
J: TRBJ1-1; V: TRBV3-1/TRBV3-2; size: .; length: 14; D: .; CDR3: CASSQDLQGIGAFF; DNA: TGTGCCAGCAGCCAAGATTTACAGGGTATTGGAGCTTTCTTT
J: TRBJ1-5; V: TRBV10-3; size: .; length: 13; D: .; CDR3: CAISEKENQPQHF; DNA: TGTGCCATCAGTGAGAAGGAGAACCAGCCCCAGCATTTT
J: TRBJ1-1; V: TRBV5-1; size: .; length: 15; D: .; CDR3: CASSKTTGDNTEAFF; DNA: TGCGCCAGCAGCAAAACGACAGGCGATAACACTGAAGCTTTCTTT